Included here is one T cell receptor (beta chain) sequence, with context. What it binds is unknown. Once obtained from cultured CD4+ T cells, the DNA was sequenced using the Oncomine TCR Beta short-read assay. It was from cultured CD4+ T cells that genomic DNA was extracted. Each CDR3 protein gets one entry after TCRdb re-called the PCR reads with MiXCR. The data show 20,000 to 25,000 distinct CDR3 sequences, less than 35% seen once. Treatment reported: roughly 11-day PBMC culture with coronavirus spike peptide pools or control peptides (ViraFEST assay). This sample is part of a study of vaccination and CD4 T cells after COVID-19. CDR3 length: 14 residues. V dropped 0 bases and J dropped 2 bases, with 6 bases sitting between them. CDR1 is SGHDT, CDR2 YYEEEE, per germline. Findings of the study overall: Researchers report that 304 of 307 vaccine-specific clones in convalescent patients proved spike mono-reactive.

The sequenced sample was cultured CD4+ T cells from blood. The sequence was obtained from a human donor with COVID-19. This sequence joins TRBV5-6 and TRBJ2-1; D is undetermined. DNA for the CDR3: TGTGCCAGCAGCTTGGTTATCCCCTACAATGAGCAGTTCTTC. It translates to CASSLVIPYNEQFF.